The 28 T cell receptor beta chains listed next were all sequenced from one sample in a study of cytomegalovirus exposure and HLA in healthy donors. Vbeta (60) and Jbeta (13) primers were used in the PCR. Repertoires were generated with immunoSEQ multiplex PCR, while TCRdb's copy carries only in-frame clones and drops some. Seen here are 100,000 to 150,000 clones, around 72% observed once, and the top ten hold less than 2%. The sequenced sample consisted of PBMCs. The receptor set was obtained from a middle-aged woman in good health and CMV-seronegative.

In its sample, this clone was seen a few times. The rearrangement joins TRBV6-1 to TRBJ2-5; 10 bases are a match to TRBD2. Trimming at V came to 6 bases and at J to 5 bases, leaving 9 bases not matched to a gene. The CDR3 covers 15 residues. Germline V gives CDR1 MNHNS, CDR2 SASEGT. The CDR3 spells CASSYSSGSGETQYF. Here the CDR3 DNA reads TGTGCCAGCAGCTATTCTAGCGGGAGCGGGGAGACCCAGTACTTC.

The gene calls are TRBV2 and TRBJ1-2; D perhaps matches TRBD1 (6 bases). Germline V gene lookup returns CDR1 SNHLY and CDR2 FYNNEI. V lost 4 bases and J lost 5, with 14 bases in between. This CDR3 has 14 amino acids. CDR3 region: CASSATGSEYGYTF. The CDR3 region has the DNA TGTGCCAGCAGTGCCACAGGGAGTGAGTATGGCTACACCTTC.

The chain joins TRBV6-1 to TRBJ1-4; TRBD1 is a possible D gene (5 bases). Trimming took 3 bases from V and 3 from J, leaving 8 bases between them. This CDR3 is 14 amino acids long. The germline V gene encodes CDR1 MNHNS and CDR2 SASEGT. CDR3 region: CASSDRDSNEKLFF. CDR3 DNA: TGTGCCAGCAGTGACAGGGACTCTAATGAAAAACTGTTTTTT.

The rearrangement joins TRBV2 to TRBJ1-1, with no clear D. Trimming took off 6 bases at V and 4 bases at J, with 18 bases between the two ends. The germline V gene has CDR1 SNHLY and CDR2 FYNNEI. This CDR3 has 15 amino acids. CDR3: CASRVEQVLGTEAFF. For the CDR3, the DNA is TGTGCCAGCAGAGTCGAGCAGGTTTTGGGCACTGAAGCTTTCTTT.

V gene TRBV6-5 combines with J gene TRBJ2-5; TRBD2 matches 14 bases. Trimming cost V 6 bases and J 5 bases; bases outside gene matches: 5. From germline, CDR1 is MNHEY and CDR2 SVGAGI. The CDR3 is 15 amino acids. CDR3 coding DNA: TGTGCCAGCAGAAGACTAGCGGGGGGGCGGGAGACCCAGTACTTC. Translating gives CASRRLAGGRETQYF.

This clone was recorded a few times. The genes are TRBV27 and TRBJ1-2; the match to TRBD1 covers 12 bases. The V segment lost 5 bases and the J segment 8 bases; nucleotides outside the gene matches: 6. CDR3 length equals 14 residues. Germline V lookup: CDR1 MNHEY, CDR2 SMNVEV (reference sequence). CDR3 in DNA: TGTGCCAGCAGTCCGGGACAGGGGGCAGTAGGCTACACCTTC. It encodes CASSPGQGAVGYTF.

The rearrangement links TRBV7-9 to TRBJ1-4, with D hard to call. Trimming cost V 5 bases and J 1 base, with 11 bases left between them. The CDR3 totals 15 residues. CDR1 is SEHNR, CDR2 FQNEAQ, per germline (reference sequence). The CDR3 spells CASSAIAGTNEKLFF. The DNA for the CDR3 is TGTGCCAGCAGCGCAATAGCGGGAACTAATGAAAAACTGTTTTTT.

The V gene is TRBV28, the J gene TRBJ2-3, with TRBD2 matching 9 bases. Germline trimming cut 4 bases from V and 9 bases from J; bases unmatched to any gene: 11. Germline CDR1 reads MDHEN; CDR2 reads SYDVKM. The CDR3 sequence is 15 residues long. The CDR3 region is CASSSRFRLADTQYF. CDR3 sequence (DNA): TGTGCCAGCAGTTCTCGCTTTCGACTAGCGGACACGCAGTATTTT. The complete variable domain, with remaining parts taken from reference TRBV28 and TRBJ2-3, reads DVKVTQSSRYLVKRTGEKVFLECVQDMDHENMFWYRQDPGLGLRLIYFSYDVKMKEKGDIPEGYSVSREKKERFSLILESASTNQTSMYLCASSSRFRLADTQYFGPGTRLTVL.

As DNA, the CDR3 is TGTGCCAGCGGCCCGACAGATCGGAAACTGTTTTTT. Encoded protein: CASGPTDRKLFF. The gene calls are TRBV27 and TRBJ1-4; D perhaps matches TRBD1 (5 bases). The ends were cut back, 8 bases at V and 11 bases at J, with 15 bases in the middle. The CDR3 loop spans 12 amino acids. The V gene's germline CDR1 is MNHEY and CDR2 SMNVEV (reference sequence).

CDR3 residues: CASNPRTAGYEQFF. CDR3 nucleotides: TGTGCCAGCAACCCTCGAACAGCGGGCTATGAGCAGTTCTTC. V and J are TRBV2 and TRBJ2-1; D may be TRBD2 (6 bases). V lost 7 bases and J lost 8, with 18 bases in between. This CDR3 contains 14 residues. Germline loops: CDR1 SNHLY, CDR2 FYNNEI.

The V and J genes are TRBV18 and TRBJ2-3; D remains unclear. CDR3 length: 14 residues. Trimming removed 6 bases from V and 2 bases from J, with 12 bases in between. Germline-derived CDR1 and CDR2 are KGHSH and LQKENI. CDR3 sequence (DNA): TGTGCCAGCTCCGACTCACCACCCACAGATACGCAGTATTTT. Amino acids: CASSDSPPTDTQYF.

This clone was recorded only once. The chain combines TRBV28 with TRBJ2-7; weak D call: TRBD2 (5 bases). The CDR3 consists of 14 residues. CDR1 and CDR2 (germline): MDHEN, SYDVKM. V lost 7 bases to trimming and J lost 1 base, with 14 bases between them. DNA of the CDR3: TGTGCCAGCACCACAGACGCGGGTTCCTACGAGCAGTACTTC. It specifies CASTTDAGSYEQYF.

CDR3 bases: TGTGCCAGCGCCCGGACAGGTTATGGCTACACCTTC. Encoded protein: CASARTGYGYTF. The rearrangement joins TRBV28 to TRBJ1-2; 7 bases are shared with TRBD1. CDR3 length equals 12 residues. V lost 8 bases to trimming and J lost 5 bases; unmatched junction nucleotides: 5. CDR1 and CDR2 from the germline V gene are MDHEN and SYDVKM.

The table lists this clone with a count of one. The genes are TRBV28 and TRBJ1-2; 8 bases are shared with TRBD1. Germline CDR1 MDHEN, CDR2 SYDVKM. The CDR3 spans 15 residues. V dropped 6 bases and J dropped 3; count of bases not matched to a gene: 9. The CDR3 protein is CASSHQTGVDYGYTF. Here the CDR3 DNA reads TGTGCCAGCAGCCATCAGACAGGGGTGGACTATGGCTACACCTTC.

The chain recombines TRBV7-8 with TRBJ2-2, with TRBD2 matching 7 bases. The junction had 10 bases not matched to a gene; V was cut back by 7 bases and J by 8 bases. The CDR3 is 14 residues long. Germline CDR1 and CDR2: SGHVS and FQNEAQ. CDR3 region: CASTPLGRAGELFF. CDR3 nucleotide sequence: TGTGCCAGCACCCCTTTAGGGAGGGCTGGGGAGCTGTTTTTT.

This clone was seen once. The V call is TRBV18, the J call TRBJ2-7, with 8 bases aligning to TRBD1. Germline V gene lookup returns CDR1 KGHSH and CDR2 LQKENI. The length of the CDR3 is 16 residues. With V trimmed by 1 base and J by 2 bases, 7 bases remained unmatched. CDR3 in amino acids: CASSPLGQGEAYEQYF. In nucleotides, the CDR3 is TGTGCCAGCTCACCACTAGGACAGGGTGAGGCCTACGAGCAGTACTTC.

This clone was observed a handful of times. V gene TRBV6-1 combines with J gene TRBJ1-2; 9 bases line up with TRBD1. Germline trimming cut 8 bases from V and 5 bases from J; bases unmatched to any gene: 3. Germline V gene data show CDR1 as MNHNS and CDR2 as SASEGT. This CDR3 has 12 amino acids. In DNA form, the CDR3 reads TGTGCCAGCGCGGGACAGGGATATGGCTACACCTTC. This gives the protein CASAGQGYGYTF.

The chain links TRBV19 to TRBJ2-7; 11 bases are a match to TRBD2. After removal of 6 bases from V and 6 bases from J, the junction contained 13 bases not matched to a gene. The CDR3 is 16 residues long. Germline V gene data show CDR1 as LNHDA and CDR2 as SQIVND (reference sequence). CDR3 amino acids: CASRPQLLAGDPEQYF. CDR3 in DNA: TGTGCCAGTAGGCCCCAGCTACTAGCGGGAGATCCCGAGCAGTACTTC.

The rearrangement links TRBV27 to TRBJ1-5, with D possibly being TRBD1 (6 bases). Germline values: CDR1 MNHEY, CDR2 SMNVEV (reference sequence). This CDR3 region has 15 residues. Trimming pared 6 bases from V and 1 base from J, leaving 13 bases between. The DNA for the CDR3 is TGTGCCAGCAGCGGGCAGGGGTTAAGCAATCAGCCCCAGCATTTT. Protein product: CASSGQGLSNQPQHF.

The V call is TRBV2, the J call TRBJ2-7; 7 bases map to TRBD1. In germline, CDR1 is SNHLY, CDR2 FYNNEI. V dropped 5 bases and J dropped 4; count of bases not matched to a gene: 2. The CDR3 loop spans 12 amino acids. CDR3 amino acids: CASSWTGYEQYF. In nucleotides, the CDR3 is TGTGCCAGCAGTTGGACAGGTTACGAGCAGTACTTC. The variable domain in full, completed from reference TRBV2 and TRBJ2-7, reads EPEVTQTPSHQVTQMGQEVILRCVPISNHLYFYWYRQILGQKVEFLVSFYNNEISEKSEIFDDQFSVERPDGSNFTLKIRSTKLEDSAMYFCASSWTGYEQYFGPGTRLTVT.

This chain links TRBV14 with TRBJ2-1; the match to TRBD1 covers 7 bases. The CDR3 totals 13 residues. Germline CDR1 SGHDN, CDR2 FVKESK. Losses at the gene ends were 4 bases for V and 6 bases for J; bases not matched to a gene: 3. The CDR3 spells CASSRPGGNEQFF. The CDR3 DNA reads TGTGCCAGCAGCCGTCCAGGGGGCAATGAGCAGTTCTTC.

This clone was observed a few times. The CDR3 loop reads CASSIPTGELFF. Here the CDR3 DNA reads TGTGCCAGCAGTATTCCTACCGGGGAGCTGTTTTTT. The chain joins TRBV27 to TRBJ2-2; no clear D gene. The CDR3 is 12 amino acids. V lost 5 bases and J lost 5, with 6 bases in between. Germline V gene lookup returns CDR1 MNHEY and CDR2 SMNVEV (reference sequence).

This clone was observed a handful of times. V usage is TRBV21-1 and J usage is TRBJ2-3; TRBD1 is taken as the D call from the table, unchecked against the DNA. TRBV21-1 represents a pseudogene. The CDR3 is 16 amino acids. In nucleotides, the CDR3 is TGTGCCAGCAGCAAAGGGACAGGGGTCAACACAGATTCGCAGTATTTT. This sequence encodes CASSKGTGVNTDSQYF.

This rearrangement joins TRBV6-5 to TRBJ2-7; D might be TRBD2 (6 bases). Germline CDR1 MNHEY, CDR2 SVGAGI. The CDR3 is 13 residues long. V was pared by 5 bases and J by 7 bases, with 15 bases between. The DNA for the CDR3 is TGTGCCAGCAGTCCGGGACTCTTACAGGAGCAGTACTTC. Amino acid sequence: CASSPGLLQEQYF.

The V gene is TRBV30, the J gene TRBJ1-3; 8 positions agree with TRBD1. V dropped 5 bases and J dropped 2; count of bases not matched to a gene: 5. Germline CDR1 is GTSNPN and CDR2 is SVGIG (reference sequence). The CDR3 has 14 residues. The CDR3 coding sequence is TGTGCCTGGTCAGGGGGCTTAGCTGGAAACACCATATATTTT. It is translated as CAWSGGLAGNTIYF.

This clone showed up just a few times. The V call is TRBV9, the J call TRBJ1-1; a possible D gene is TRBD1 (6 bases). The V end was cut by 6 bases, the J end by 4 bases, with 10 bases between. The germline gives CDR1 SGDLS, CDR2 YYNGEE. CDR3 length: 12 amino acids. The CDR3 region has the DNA TGTGCCAGCAACAGGGTTGGCACTGAAGCTTTCTTT. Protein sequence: CASNRVGTEAFF.

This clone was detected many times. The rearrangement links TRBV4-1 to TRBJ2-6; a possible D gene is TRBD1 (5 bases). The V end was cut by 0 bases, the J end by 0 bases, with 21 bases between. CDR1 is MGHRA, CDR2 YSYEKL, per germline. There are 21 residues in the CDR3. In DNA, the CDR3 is TGCGCCAGCAGCCAAGACAGACGACAGTCGCAAAGCCTCTCTGGGGCCAACGTCCTGACTTTC. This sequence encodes CASSQDRRQSQSLSGANVLTF.

The CDR3 reads CASSFLTSGGGYEQYF. CDR3 bases: TGTGCCAGCAGTTTCCTGACTAGCGGGGGGGGTTACGAGCAGTACTTC. This chain joins TRBV27 and TRBJ2-7; 14 positions agree with TRBD2. The germline V gene encodes CDR1 MNHEY and CDR2 SMNVEV (reference sequence). The CDR3 covers 16 residues. J was trimmed by 4 bases and V by 3 bases; bases with no gene match: 5.